This entry features one T cell receptor beta chain sequence. Its binding antigen is unknown. Per-base qualities were not stored, and no clone one base away is much larger. The data originate from a study of beta chain features in type 1 diabetes (dated by TCRdb to the late 2010s). Concerning the study at large: Patients and healthy donors did not differ in mean age, gender distribution, total cell number or subset yield. A total of 85 million to 140 million sorted cells were examined across all samples, and a strong correlation was observed between cell number per subset and RNA yield. Regulatory and stem cell-like memory subsets were isolated from only 8 patients and roughly eight healthy donors, whereas naive and central memory subsets came from all 30 or so donors. The study compared the TCRB repertoires of sorted circulating CD4+ T cell subsets in recently diagnosed type 1 diabetes patients with those in matched healthy donors. Here is what the overall study found, with its caveats: Patients with type 1 diabetes made fewer insertions and deleted more nucleotides at VDJ recombination sites, implying thymic rearrangement abnormalities. Type 1 diabetes patients showed a moderate but significant shortening of TCRB CDR3 length in all four CD4+ subsets. HLA sub-analyses involved small numbers of individuals, so any influence of HLA type on TCRB rearrangement remained unresolved. Sequencing cDNA rather than genomic DNA could over-represent highly expressing activated cells, although activation and CD3 levels did not differ between groups. The naive, central memory and regulatory TCRB repertoires appeared to resemble one another more closely among patients than among healthy donors. Shorter templates might have been favored by PCR, but patient and control samples were amplified and corrected together, so both groups would have been affected equally by any skew.

A single peripheral blood draw of around 100 mL on average was collected from each donor into heparinised tubes. Naive, central memory, regulatory and stem cell-like memory CD4+ T cells were sorted on a BD FACSAria II using a panel including CD45RO, CCR7, CD25, CD127, CD95 and CD27. Every sorted population had a purity above 98%. Right away, PBMCs were isolated by Lymphoprep density gradient centrifugation and were stained directly, with no culture step. So that batch effects would be minimized, each experiment stained and sorted samples in pairs, pairing one healthy donor with one patient. The entire isolated RNA was reverse transcribed using the High Capacity cDNA Reverse Transcription Kit, and thus expressed TCRB transcripts were sequenced. Naive, central memory and regulatory T cell samples underwent deep immunoSEQ sequencing, averaging around 4 million total reads per sample. After sorted cells were lysed in RLT buffer, RNA was extracted with DNase-treated RNeasy Micro or Mini kits, with the choice depending on cell number. To prevent cross-contamination, every cell subset was processed on its own, while patient and healthy donor samples were processed together. TCRB sequences were amplified from cDNA with the immunoSEQ multiplex PCR, producing 87-bp fragments spanning the CDR3 region. Sequencing of the amplicons was performed on the Illumina HiSeq platform. The paper's processing steps were these. PCR bias was corrected computationally using synthetic template baselines, and reads within Hamming distance 2 were collapsed, with unmergeable singletons discarded. Reads were aligned against IMGT so that V, D and J genes, CDR3 length and insertions or deletions at six rearrangement sites could be assigned. Within each subset, clonotype counts were normalized to sorted cell number, and only after that were true diversity and Gini coefficients computed with the tcR R package. The overlap coefficient, calculated on TCRB nucleotide sequences, was used to measure repertoire sharing. The table was pulled from immuneACCESS by TCRdb, which kept in-frame rearrangements only. Such tables lose some clones; where checked, under half of the loss comes from unresolved V genes, and the rest has no known cause. Clonal size and the V and J genes are those of that table, whereas D and trimming came from the DNA. The sample table lists about 210,000 clones, about 11% of them with a count of one. Of the sample, less than 1.5% falls within the top ten clones.

The CDR3 numbers 17 residues from cysteine through phenylalanine. Only CDR3 DNA is held: 51 bases, read in frame from base 1. Trimmed from V: 2 bases; trimmed from J: 6 bases; junction bases lacking a gene match: 11. Reading the germline V gene gives CDR1 LGHNA and CDR2 YSLEER. This clonotype was sampled from a man between 18 and 35 years old in good health. The chain uses TRBV4-3 and TRBJ2-1, with 9 middle bases fitting TRBD2. The sequenced sample consisted of central memory CD4+ T cells from blood. The CDR3: CASSQFMAGGLFNEQFF. The DNA reads as follows: TGCGCCAGCAGCCAATTCATGGCGGGAGGGCTCTTCAATGAGCAGTTCTTC.